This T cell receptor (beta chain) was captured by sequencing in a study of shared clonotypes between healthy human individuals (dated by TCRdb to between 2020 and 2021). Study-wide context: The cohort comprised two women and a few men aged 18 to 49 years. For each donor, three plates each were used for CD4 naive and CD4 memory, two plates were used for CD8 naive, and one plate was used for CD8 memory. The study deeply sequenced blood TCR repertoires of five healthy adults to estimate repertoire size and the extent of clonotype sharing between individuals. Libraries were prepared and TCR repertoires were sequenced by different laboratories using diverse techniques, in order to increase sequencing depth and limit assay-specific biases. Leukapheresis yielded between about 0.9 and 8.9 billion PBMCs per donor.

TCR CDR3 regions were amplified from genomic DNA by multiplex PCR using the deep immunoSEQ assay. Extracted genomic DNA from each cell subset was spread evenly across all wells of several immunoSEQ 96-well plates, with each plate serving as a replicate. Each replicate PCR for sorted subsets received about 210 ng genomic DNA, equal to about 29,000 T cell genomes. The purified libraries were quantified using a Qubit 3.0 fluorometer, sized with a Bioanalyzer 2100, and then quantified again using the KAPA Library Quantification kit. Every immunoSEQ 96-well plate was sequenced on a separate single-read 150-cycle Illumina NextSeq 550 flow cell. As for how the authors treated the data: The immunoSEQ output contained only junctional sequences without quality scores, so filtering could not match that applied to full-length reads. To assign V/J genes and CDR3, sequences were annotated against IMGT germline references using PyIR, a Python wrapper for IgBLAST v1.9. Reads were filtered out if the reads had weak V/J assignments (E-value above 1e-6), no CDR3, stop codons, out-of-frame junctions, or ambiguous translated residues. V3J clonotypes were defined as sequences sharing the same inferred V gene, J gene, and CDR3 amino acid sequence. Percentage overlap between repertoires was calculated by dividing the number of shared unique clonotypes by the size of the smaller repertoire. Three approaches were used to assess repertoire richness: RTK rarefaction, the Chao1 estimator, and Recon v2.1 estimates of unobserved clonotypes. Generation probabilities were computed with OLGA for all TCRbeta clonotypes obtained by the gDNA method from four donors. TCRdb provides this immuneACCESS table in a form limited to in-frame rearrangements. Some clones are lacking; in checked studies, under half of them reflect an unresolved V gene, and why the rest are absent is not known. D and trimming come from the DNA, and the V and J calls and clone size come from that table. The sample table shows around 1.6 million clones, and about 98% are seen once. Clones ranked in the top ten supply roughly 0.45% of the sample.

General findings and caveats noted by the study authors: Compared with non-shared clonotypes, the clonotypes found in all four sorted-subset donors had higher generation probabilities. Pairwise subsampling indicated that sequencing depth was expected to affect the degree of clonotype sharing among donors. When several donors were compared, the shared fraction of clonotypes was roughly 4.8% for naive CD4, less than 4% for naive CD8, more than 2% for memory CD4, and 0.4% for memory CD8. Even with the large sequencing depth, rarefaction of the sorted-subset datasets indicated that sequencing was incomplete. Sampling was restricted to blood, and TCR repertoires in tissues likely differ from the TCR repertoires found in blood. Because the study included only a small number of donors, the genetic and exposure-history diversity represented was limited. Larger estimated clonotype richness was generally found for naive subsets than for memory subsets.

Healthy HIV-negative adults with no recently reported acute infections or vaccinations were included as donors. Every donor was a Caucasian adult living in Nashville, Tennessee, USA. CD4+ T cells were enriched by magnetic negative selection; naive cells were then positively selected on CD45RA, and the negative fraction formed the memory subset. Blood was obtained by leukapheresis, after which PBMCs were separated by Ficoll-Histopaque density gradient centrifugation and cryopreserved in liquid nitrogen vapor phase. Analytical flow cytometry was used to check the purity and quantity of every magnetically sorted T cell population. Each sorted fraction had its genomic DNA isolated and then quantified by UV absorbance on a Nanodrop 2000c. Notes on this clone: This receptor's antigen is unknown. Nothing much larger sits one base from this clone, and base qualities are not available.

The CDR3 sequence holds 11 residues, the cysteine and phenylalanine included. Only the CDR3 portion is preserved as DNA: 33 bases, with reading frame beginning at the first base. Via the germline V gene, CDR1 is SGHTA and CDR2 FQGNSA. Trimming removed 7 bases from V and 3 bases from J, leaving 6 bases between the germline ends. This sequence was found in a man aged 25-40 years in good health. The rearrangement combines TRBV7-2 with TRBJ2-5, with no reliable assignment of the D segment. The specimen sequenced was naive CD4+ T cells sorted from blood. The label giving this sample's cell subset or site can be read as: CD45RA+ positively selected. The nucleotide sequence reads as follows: TGTGCCAGCACCTTGGAAGAGACCCAGTACTTC. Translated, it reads CASTLEETQYF.